This T cell receptor (beta chain) was obtained from a study of T-cell reconstitution after alpha-beta-depleted transplantation in children. A library of TCRbeta sequences, prepared with unique molecular identifiers, was generated. TCRdb ran MiXCR on the PCR reads and lists one entry per CDR3 protein. The table includes about 500,000 distinct CDR3 sequences, approximately 32% detected once. Germline V gene lookup returns CDR1 MNHEY and CDR2 SMNVEV (reference sequence). The ends were cut back, 5 bases at V and 7 bases at J, with 17 bases in the middle. The CDR3 totals 15 residues. This clonotype originated in a human donor who donated a stem cell graft to a child with aplastic anemia. V is TRBV27 and J is TRBJ1-4; D is undetermined. This specimen consisted of PBMCs from the stem cell graft donor, obtained from the stem cell graft. This chain's CDR3 is CASSGATRRGEKLFF. CDR3 bases: TGTGCCAGCAGTGGAGCGACCCGGCGGGGTGAAAAACTGTTTTTT.